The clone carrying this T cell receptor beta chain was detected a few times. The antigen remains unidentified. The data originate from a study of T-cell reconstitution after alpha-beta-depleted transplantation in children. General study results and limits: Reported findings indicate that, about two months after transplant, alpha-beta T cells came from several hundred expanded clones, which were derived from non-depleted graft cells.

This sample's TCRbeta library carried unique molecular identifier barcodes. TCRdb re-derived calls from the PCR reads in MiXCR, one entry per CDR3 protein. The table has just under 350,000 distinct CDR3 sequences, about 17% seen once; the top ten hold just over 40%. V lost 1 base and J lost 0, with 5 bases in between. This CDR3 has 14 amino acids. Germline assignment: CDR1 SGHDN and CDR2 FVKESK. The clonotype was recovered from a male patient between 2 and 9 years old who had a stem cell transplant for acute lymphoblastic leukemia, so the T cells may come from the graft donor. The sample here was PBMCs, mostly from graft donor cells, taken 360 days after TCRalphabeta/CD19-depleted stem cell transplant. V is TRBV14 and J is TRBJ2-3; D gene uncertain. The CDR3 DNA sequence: TGTGCCAGCAGCCAAGTGTCTAGCACAGATACGCAGTATTTT. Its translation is CASSQVSSTDTQYF.